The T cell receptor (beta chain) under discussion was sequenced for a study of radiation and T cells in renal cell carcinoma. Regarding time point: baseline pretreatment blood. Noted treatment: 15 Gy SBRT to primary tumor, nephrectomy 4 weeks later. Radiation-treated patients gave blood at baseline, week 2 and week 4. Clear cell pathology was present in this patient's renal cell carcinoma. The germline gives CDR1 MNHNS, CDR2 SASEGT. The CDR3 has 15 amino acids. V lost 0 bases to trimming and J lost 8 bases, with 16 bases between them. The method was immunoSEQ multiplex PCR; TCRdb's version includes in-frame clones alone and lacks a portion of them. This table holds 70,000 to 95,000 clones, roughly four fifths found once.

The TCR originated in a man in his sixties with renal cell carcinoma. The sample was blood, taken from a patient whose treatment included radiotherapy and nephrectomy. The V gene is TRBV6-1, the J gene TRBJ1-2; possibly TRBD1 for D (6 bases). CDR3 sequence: CASSEAEAGAGGYTF. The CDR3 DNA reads TGTGCCAGCAGTGAAGCTGAAGCAGGGGCCGGAGGCTACACCTTC.